One and the same sample provided the 11 T cell receptor beta chains below, sequenced in a study of beta chain features in type 1 diabetes. Overall study findings and caveats: Patients with Type 1 diabetes showed moderately but significantly shorter TCRB CDR3s in all four CD4+ subsets.

Sequencing targeted expressed TCRB transcripts, as all isolated RNA had been reverse transcribed. Generated by immunoSEQ multiplex PCR, the TCRdb table keeps only in-frame clones and is missing some. Among some 360,000 clones, around 10% were seen once, and the ten largest hold around 0.66%. The antigens of these receptors remain unknown. Sequencing used central memory CD4+ T cells from blood. The source is a man aged 25-40 years with type 1 diabetes.

This clone was observed once. The chain couples TRBV19 to TRBJ2-1, with 8 bases identical to TRBD2. V gave up 5 bases and J gave up 7 bases; unmatched junction bases: 13. CDR1 is LNHDA and CDR2 is SQIVND in the germline V gene (reference sequence). This CDR3 is built from 16 residues. CDR3 protein: CASSPGRAGGKNEQFF. CDR3 nucleotides: TGTGCCAGTAGTCCGGGGAGGGCGGGAGGTAAGAATGAGCAGTTCTTC.

This clone was counted between two and nine times. This chain joins TRBV11-1 and TRBJ2-3, with 9 bases that match TRBD2. Germline V gene sequence: CDR1 SGHAT, CDR2 FQDESV (reference sequence). With 2 bases clipped from V and 1 base from J, the junction kept 7 bases outside the gene matches. This CDR3 has 17 residues. The CDR3 DNA reads TGTGCCAGCAGCTTAAGGATCGCGGGAGGGCGCACAGATACGCAGTATTTT. Residues: CASSLRIAGGRTDTQYF.

The chain recombines TRBV7-2 with TRBJ2-1, with 10 nucleotides matching TRBD2. The CDR3 consists of 15 residues. Germline loops: CDR1 SGHTA, CDR2 FQGNSA. V lost 10 bases and J lost 4; bases outside the gene matches: 10. The CDR3 sequence: CAKSGRALGYNEQFF. The CDR3 DNA sequence: TGTGCCAAAAGCGGGAGGGCCTTGGGGTACAATGAGCAGTTCTTC.

This clone was counted at least ten times. The chain uses TRBV5-1 and TRBJ2-5; D gene unclear. The germline V gene encodes CDR1 SGHRS and CDR2 YFSETQ. CDR3 length equals 13 residues. V was cut by 1 base and J by 1 base, with 5 bases left in between. The CDR3 here is CASSLIAQETQYF. In DNA, the CDR3 is TGCGCCAGCAGCTTGATTGCCCAAGAGACCCAGTACTTC.

This rearrangement joins TRBV19 to TRBJ1-2; tentatively, D is TRBD1 (5 bases). The germline CDR1 and CDR2 sequences are LNHDA and SQIVND (reference sequence). The CDR3 loop spans 15 amino acids. V lost 3 bases and J lost 4, with 15 bases in between. The CDR3 DNA follows: TGTGCCAGTAGTATGGAAGGGGCTGCGGGCTATGGCTACACCTTC. This gives the protein CASSMEGAAGYGYTF.

This clone was found a few times. The V call is TRBV7-9, the J call TRBJ1-2; no firm D call. Germline CDR1 reads SEHNR; CDR2 reads FQNEAQ (reference sequence). The CDR3 has 15 amino acids. V was trimmed by 5 bases and J by 6 bases, leaving 19 bases between them. The CDR3 DNA is TGTGCCAGCAGCCCCACCCGGAGCGGGCTCGATGGCTACACCTTC. Protein: CASSPTRSGLDGYTF.

V and J are TRBV19 and TRBJ2-2, with a weak D call TRBD2 (6 bases). CDR1 is LNHDA, CDR2 SQIVND, per germline (reference sequence). Trimming cost V 3 bases and J 5 bases, with 16 bases left between them. The CDR3 runs 16 residues. Here the CDR3 reads CASSIGGLESTGELFF. The CDR3 nucleotides are TGTGCCAGTAGTATTGGGGGGTTAGAAAGTACCGGGGAGCTGTTTTTT. Using reference TRBV19 and TRBJ2-2 for the parts outside the CDR3, the full variable domain is DGGITQSPKYLFRKEGQNVTLSCEQNLNHDAMYWYRQDPGQGLRLIYYSQIVNDFQKGDIAEGYSVSREKKESFPLTVTSAQKNPTAFYLCASSIGGLESTGELFFGEGSRLTVL.

This clone has more than one count but fewer than ten. The V and J genes are TRBV4-2 and TRBJ2-7, with D tentatively TRBD1 or TRBD2 (5 bases each). The V end was cut by 0 bases, the J end by 6 bases, with 18 bases between. This CDR3 is 16 amino acids long. The V gene's germline CDR1 is LGHNA and CDR2 YNFKEQ. The CDR3 spells CASSQEGDRVDLEQYF. The DNA for the CDR3 is TGTGCCAGCAGCCAAGAGGGGGACCGGGTGGACCTCGAGCAGTACTTC.

The V gene is TRBV5-1, the J gene TRBJ2-7; no definite D call. V lost 4 bases and J 2 bases, leaving 7 bases between the germline ends. The CDR3 length is 12 residues. Germline V lookup: CDR1 SGHRS, CDR2 YFSETQ. The chain's CDR3 is CASSDGPYEQYF. The CDR3 region has the DNA TGCGCCAGCAGCGACGGCCCCTACGAGCAGTACTTC. Full variable domain (remainder filled in from reference TRBV5-1 and TRBJ2-7): KAGVTQTPRYLIKTRGQQVTLSCSPISGHRSVSWYQQTPGQGLQFLFEYFSETQRNKGNFPGRFSGRQFSNSRSEMNVSTLELGDSALYLCASSDGPYEQYFGPGTRLTVT.

The gene calls are TRBV7-9 and TRBJ1-4; D uncertain. CDR3 length: 15 amino acids. Germline values: CDR1 SEHNR, CDR2 FQNEAQ (reference sequence). V shed 1 base and J shed 8 bases, with 14 bases lying between them. CDR3 in DNA: TGTGCCAGCAGCTTAGACGGAGGTCCTGGGGAAAAACTGTTTTTT. Translating gives CASSLDGGPGEKLFF.

The V and J genes are TRBV7-2 and TRBJ2-7; D not resolved. CDR1 is SGHTA, CDR2 FQGNSA, per germline. Trimming shortened V by 5 bases and J by 7 bases, and 18 bases separated the two germline ends. The CDR3 sequence is 14 residues long. The DNA of the CDR3 is TGTGCCAGCAGCCCCGAGAACTGGGAAAGGGAGCAGTACTTC. This encodes CASSPENWEREQYF.